The rows below give T cell receptor beta chains drawn from one sample of a study of blood T cell repertoires in COVID-19. Only in-frame clones appear in the TCRdb table, and some are missing; sequencing was by immunoSEQ multiplex PCR. In the table there are 200,000 to 250,000 clones, roughly 75% of which are singletons. Material for sequencing was peripheral blood. The receptors were sampled from a woman in her 70s with acute or convalescent COVID-19. CDR3s include the opening cysteine and the closing phenylalanine or tryptophan.

j_call,v_call,cdr3_aa
TRBJ2-7,TRBV5-1,CASSLPGTESYEQYF
TRBJ2-1,TRBV12-5,CASGLGLTSGSPYEQFF
TRBJ2-3,TRBV2,CASTGSTDTQYF
TRBJ2-5,TRBV7-2,CASSPSPTSGRSETQYF
TRBJ2-1,TRBV11-1,CASGRGTQPYNEQFF
TRBJ1-1,TRBV5-5,CASSLGNTFGTEAFF
TRBJ2-3,TRBV6-5,CASRRTGESDTQYF
TRBJ2-5,TRBV3-1/TRBV3-2,CASSQGGTAQGTQYF
TRBJ2-3,TRBV5-1,CASSKGGSTDTQYF
TRBJ1-1,TRBV7-9,CASSFILKDSNTEAFF
TRBJ2-1,TRBV10-3,CAIRGGLAGDNEQFF
TRBJ2-7,TRBV6-6,CASSYSVAVTYEQYF
TRBJ1-5,TRBV13,CASSPKRTGADHNPHQPQHF
TRBJ2-2,TRBV10-3,CAIRIGQGNTGELFF
TRBJ2-5,TRBV7-2,CASSSGLAGGRGETQYF
TRBJ2-7,TRBV7-2,CASSLYLAGRNEQYF
TRBJ1-2,TRBV18,CASSLLHPGEVAGYTF
TRBJ2-7,TRBV3-1/TRBV3-2,CASSQIDPSGSTGEQYF
TRBJ2-5,TRBV15,CATSRRTSGRVGETQYF
TRBJ2-2,TRBV19,CASSILAGVTGELFF
TRBJ2-2,TRBV4-1,CASRGTGGHGELFF
TRBJ2-5,TRBV28,CASSLGRTSGSGETQYF
TRBJ2-5,TRBV28,CASSLWSLRETQYF
TRBJ1-6,TRBV7-2,CASSSGQGLGSPLHF
TRBJ1-2,TRBV5-4,CASSSQGRDGYTF